This entry describes one TCR beta chain. The repertoire was sequenced with immunoSEQ multiplex PCR; TCRdb's copy has only in-frame clones and lacks some. The sample has approximately 280,000 clones; 80% to 85% are singletons. These data come from a study of blood T cell repertoires in COVID-19. Germline V gene data show CDR1 as MNHEY and CDR2 as SMNVEV (reference sequence). The CDR3 has 13 residues. Between the trimmed V and J ends, which lost 7 bases and 5 bases, there was a span of 14 bases. This TCR derives from a man aged 35 to 55 who had been exposed to COVID-19. The chain links TRBV27 to TRBJ1-1; weak D call: TRBD1 (6 bases). The specimen was PBMCs or T cells enriched from blood (not recorded which). Here the CDR3 DNA reads TGTGCCAGCAAACGACTGGACAGAACTGAAGCTTTCTTT. Protein: CASKRLDRTEAFF.